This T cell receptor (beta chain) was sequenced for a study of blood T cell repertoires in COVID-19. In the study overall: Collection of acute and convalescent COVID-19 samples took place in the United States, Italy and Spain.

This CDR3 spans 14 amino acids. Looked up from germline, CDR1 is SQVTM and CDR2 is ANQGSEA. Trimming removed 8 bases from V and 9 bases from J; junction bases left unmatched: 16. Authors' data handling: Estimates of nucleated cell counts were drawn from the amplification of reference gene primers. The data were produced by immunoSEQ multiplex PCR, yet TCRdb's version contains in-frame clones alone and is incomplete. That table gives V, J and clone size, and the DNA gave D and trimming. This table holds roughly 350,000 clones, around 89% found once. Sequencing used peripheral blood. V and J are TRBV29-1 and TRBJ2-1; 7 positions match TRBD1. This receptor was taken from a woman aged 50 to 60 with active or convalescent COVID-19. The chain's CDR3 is CSFAGTVKEGEQFF. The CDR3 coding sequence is TGCAGCTTTGCCGGGACAGTCAAGGAAGGTGAGCAGTTCTTC.